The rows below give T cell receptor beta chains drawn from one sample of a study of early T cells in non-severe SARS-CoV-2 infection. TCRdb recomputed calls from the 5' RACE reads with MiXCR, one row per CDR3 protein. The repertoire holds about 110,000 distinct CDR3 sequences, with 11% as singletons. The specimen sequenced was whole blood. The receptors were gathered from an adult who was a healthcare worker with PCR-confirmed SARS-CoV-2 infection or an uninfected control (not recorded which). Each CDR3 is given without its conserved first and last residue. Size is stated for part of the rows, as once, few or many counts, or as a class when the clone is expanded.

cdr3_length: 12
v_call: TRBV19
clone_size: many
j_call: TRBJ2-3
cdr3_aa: ASSINRNTDTQY

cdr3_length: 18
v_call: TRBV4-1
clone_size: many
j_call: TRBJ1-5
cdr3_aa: ASSQEVGGRGRMGNQPQH

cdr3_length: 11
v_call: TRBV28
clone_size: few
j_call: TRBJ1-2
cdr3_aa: ASSSAETGRYT

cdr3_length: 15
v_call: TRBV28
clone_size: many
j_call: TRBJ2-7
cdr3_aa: ASRRGTSGRAYHEQY

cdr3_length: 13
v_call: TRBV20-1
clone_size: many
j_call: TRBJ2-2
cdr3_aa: SAKTGGGRTGELF

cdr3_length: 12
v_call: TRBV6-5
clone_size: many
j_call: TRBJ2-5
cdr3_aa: ASSYSRRGETQY

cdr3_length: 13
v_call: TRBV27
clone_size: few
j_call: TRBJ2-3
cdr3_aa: ASSPRGAWADTQY

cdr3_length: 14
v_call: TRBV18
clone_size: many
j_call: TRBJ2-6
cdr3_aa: ASSPPTGDRANVLT

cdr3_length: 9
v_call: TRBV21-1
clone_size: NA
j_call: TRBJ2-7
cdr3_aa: ASSSLSEQY

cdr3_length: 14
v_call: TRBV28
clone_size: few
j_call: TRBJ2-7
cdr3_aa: ASSLGGAGKSYEQY

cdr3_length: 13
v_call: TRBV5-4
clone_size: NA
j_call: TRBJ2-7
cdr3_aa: ASSFVTSGSHEQY